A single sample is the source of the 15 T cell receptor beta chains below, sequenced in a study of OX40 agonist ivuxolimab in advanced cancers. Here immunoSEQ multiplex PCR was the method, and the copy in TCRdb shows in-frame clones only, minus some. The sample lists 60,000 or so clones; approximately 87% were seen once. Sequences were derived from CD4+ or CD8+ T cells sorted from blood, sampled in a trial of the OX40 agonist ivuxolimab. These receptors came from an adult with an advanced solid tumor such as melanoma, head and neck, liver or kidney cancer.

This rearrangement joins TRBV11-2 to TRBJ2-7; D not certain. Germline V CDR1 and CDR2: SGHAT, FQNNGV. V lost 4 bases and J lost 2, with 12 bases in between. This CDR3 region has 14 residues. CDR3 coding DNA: TGTGCCAGCAGCTCCCGGTTAGGGCCCTACGAGCAGTACTTC. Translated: CASSSRLGPYEQYF.

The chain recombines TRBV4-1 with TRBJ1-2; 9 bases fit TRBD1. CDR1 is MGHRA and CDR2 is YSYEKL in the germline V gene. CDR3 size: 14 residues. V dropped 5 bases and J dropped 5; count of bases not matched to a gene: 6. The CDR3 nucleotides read TGCGCCAGCAGCGGACCGGGACAGGGATATGGCTACACCTTC. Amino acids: CASSGPGQGYGYTF.

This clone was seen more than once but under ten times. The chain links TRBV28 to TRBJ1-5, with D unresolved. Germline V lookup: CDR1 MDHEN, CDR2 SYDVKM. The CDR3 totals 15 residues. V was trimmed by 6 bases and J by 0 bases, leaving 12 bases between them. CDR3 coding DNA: TGTGCCAGCAGGGAACGTAAGCCTAGCAATCAGCCCCAGCATTTT. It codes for CASRERKPSNQPQHF.

The CDR3 DNA sequence: TGTGCCAGCAGCGTAGCTCAATTAGCTAGCGGGGTTAATACGCAGTATTTT. Protein sequence: CASSVAQLASGVNTQYF. The J gene is TRBJ2-3, the V gene TRBV9; 9 bases are shared with TRBD2. Germline loops: CDR1 SGDLS, CDR2 YYNGEE. The CDR3 spans 17 residues. After removal of 0 bases from V and 7 bases from J, the junction contained 12 bases not matched to a gene.

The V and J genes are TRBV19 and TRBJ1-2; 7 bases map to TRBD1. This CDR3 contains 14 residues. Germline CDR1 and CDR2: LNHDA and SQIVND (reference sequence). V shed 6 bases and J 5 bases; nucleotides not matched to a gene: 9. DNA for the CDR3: TGTGCCAGTAGCCCCGAAGGGGGACAGTATGGCTACACCTTC. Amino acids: CASSPEGGQYGYTF.

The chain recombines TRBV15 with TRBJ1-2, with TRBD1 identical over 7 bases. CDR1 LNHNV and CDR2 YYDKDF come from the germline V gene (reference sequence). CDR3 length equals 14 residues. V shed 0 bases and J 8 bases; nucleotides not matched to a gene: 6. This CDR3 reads CATSRDYRGQGYTF. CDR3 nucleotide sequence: TGTGCCACCAGCAGAGATTACAGGGGCCAAGGCTACACCTTC.

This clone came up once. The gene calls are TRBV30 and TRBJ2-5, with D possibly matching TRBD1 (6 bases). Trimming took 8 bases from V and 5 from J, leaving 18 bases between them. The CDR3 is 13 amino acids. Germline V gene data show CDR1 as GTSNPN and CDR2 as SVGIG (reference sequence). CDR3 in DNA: TGTGCCCAGGGGCCCCCAGGGACGGAGACCCAGTACTTC. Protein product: CAQGPPGTETQYF.

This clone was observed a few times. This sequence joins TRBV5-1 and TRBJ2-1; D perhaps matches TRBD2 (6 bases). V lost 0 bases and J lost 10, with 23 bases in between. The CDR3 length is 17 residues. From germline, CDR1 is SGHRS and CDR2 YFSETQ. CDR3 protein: CASSLGTPGLLSTEQFF. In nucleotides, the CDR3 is TGCGCCAGCAGCTTGGGGACTCCGGGACTTCTGTCGACGGAGCAGTTCTTC. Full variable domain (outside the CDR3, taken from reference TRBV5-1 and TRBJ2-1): KAGVTQTPRYLIKTRGQQVTLSCSPISGHRSVSWYQQTPGQGLQFLFEYFSETQRNKGNFPGRFSGRQFSNSRSEMNVSTLELGDSALYLCASSLGTPGLLSTEQFFGPGTRLTVL.

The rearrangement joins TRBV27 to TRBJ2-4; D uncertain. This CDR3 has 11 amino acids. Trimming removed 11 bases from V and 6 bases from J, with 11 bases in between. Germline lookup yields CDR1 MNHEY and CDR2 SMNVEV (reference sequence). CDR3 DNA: TGTGCCTTGTGCAAAATAAACATTCAGTACTTC. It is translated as CALCKINIQYF.

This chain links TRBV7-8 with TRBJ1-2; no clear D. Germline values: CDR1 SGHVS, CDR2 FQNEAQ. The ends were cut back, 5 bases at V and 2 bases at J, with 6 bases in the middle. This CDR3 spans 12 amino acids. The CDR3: CASSPPNYGYTF. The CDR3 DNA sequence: TGTGCCAGCAGCCCCCCGAACTATGGCTACACCTTC.

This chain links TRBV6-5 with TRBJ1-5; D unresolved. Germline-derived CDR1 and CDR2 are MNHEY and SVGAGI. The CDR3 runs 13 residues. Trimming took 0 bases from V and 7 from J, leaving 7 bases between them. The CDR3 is CASSYSNGQPQHF. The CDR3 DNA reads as TGTGCCAGCAGTTACTCGAACGGCCAGCCCCAGCATTTT.

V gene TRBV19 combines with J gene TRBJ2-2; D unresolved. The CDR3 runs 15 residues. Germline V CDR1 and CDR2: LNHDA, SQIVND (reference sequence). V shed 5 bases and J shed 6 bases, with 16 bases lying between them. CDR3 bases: TGTGCCAGTAGTGCTAACTTCGAAGGTCCCGGGGAGCTGTTTTTT. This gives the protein CASSANFEGPGELFF.

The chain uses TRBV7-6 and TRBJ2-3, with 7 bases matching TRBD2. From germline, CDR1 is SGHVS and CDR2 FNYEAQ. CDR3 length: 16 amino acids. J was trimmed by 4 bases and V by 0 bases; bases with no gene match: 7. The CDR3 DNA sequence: TGTGCCAGCAGCTTAGCGGGGGGGACCGGGGCAGATACGCAGTATTTT. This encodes CASSLAGGTGADTQYF. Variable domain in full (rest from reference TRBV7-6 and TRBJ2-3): GAGVSQSPRYKVTKRGQDVALRCDPISGHVSLYWYRQALGQGPEFLTYFNYEAQQDKSGLPNDRFSAERPEGSISTLTIQRTEQRDSAMYRCASSLAGGTGADTQYFGPGTRLTVL.

Here the CDR3 DNA reads TGTGCCAGCAGTTTCTACTATCGGGCCTCCGGGGATCAGCCCCAGCATTTT. It specifies CASSFYYRASGDQPQHF. J is TRBJ1-5 and V is TRBV28, with D uncertain. This CDR3 contains 17 residues. The germline gives CDR1 MDHEN, CDR2 SYDVKM. Between the trimmed V and J ends, which lost 3 bases and 5 bases, there was a span of 20 bases. The complete variable domain, with remaining parts taken from reference TRBV28 and TRBJ1-5, reads DVKVTQSSRYLVKRTGEKVFLECVQDMDHENMFWYRQDPGLGLRLIYFSYDVKMKEKGDIPEGYSVSREKKERFSLILESASTNQTSMYLCASSFYYRASGDQPQHFGDGTRLSIL.

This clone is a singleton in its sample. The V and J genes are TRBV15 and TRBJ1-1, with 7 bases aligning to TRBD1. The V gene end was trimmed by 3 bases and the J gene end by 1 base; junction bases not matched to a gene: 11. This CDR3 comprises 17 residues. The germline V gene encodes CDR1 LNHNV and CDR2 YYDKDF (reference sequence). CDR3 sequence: CATSRYRTGGENTEAFF. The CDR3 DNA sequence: TGTGCCACCAGCAGGTACCGGACAGGAGGGGAGAACACTGAAGCTTTCTTT.